Listed here are 23 T cell receptor beta chains from one sample, sequenced in a study of vaccination and CD4 T cells after COVID-19. Treatment denoted: approximately 10-day PBMC culture with coronavirus spike peptide pools or control peptides (ViraFEST assay). The Oncomine TCR Beta short-read assay sequenced DNA from cultured CD4+ T cells. TCRdb passed the PCR reads through MiXCR, listing each CDR3 protein once. The sample contains around 10,000 distinct CDR3 sequences, approximately 60% of which appear only once. The antigens of these receptors remain unknown. Sequenced material: CD4+ T cells from blood, cultured in vitro. Every receptor here comes from a human donor who had recovered from COVID-19.

The chain links TRBV6-2 or TRBV6-3 to TRBJ2-3; D gene ambiguous. CDR1 and CDR2 from the germline V gene are MNHEY and SVGEGT. Between the trimmed V and J ends, which lost 2 bases and 3 bases, there was a span of 6 bases. This CDR3 region has 13 residues. The CDR3 sequence: CASSYLLTDTQYF. CDR3 bases: TGTGCCAGCAGTTACCTCTTGACAGATACGCAGTATTTT.

The chain couples TRBV12-3 or TRBV12-4 to TRBJ2-1; 10 nucleotides align to TRBD1. The CDR3 length is 13 residues. The trim removed 5 bases at V and 9 bases at J, leaving 4 bases unmatched. The CDR3 nucleotides are TGTGCCAGCAGTATAGGACAGGGGGTTGAGCAGTTCTTC. This translates into CASSIGQGVEQFF.

This clonotype has only a few counts. The chain recombines TRBV7-2 with TRBJ1-2; D remains unclear. The CDR3 consists of 12 residues. Deletions cut 4 bases from V and 7 bases from J, with 10 bases between. CDR1 is SGHTA, CDR2 FQGNSA, per germline. The CDR3 DNA reads as TGTGCCAGCAGCTACCCCAGCGCTGGCTACACCTTC. The encoded protein is CASSYPSAGYTF.

Only a few counts were recorded for this clonotype. The rearrangement links TRBV7-2 to TRBJ1-1; D unclear. Germline-derived CDR1 and CDR2 are SGHTA and FQGNSA. The germline V and J ends were trimmed by 4 bases and 10 bases, with 16 bases remaining between them. This CDR3 has 13 residues. This CDR3 is CASSYRPQRLAFF. In DNA form, the CDR3 reads TGTGCCAGCAGCTACAGACCTCAGCGTCTAGCTTTCTTT.

The chain has TRBV6-2 or TRBV6-3 and TRBJ1-2; D is ambiguous. The CDR3 loop spans 14 amino acids. Germline V gene lookup returns CDR1 MNHEY and CDR2 SVGEGT. Trimming took 7 bases from V and 4 from J, leaving 16 bases between them. In DNA, the CDR3 is TGTGCCAGCACTCAAGGGCAAGCCGGCTATGGCTACACCTTC. It is translated as CASTQGQAGYGYTF.

The V gene is TRBV15, the J gene TRBJ2-7; TRBD1 agrees at 7 bases. The CDR3 runs 14 residues. The V gene's germline CDR1 is LNHNV and CDR2 YYDKDF (reference sequence). V shed 0 bases, J shed 4 bases, and the junction held 3 bases outside the gene matches. The CDR3 DNA sequence: TGTGCCACCAGCAGAGAGGGGACAGAATACGAGCAGTACTTC. This translates into CATSREGTEYEQYF.

The V call is TRBV30, the J call TRBJ1-5; the D gene is possibly TRBD1 (6 bases). The germline V gene has CDR1 GTSNPN and CDR2 SVGIG (reference sequence). Trimming left V 4 bases short and J 6 bases short, with 16 bases between. The CDR3 spans 14 residues. The CDR3 DNA reads as TGTGCCTGGAATCCTACAGGGAGGGGTCAGCCCCAGCATTTT. Its translation is CAWNPTGRGQPQHF. Full variable domain (remainder filled in from reference TRBV30 and TRBJ1-5): SQTIHQWPATLVQPVGSPLSLECTVEGTSNPNLYWYRQAAGRGLQLLFYSVGIGQISSEVPQNLSASRPQDRQFILSSKKLLLSDSGFYLCAWNPTGRGQPQHFGDGTRLSIL.

This clonotype was observed a handful of times. This chain links TRBV7-6 with TRBJ2-5; TRBD2 matches at 9 bases. This CDR3 has 13 amino acids. CDR1 and CDR2 (germline): SGHVS, FNYEAQ. The V segment lost 10 bases and the J segment 5 bases; nucleotides outside the gene matches: 8. CDR3 nucleotides: TGTGCCATCTCGACTAGCGGCTGGGAGACCCAGTACTTC. Its translation is CAISTSGWETQYF.

To note about this clonotype: One junction end does not reproduce the germline sequence, and a read error may be involved. Here the CDR3 reads CASRLAGGRTDTQYF. DNA for the CDR3: TGTGCCAGCAGATTAGCGGGGGGGCGTACAGATACGCAGTATTTT. The rearrangement uses TRBV12-3 or TRBV12-4 and TRBJ2-3, with 11 bases lining up with TRBD2. CDR3 length: 15 amino acids.

The chain carries TRBV14 and TRBJ2-2; 7 bases are shared with TRBD1. V shed 1 base, J shed 5 bases, and the junction held 7 bases outside the gene matches. From germline, CDR1 is SGHDN and CDR2 FVKESK. The CDR3 totals 16 residues. In nucleotides, the CDR3 is TGTGCCAGCAGCCAAGTAGAGGGGGCCATTACCGGGGAGCTGTTTTTT. Translation gives CASSQVEGAITGELFF.

The chain combines TRBV7-6 with TRBJ2-7, with no clear D. Looked up from germline, CDR1 is SGHVS and CDR2 is FNYEAQ. The CDR3 covers 14 residues. V lost 4 bases to trimming and J lost 2 bases, with 12 bases between them. CDR3 sequence: CASSSSSGPYEQYF. DNA for the CDR3: TGTGCCAGCAGCTCTTCTTCTGGTCCCTACGAGCAGTACTTC.

This chain joins TRBV6-1 and TRBJ2-3; maybe TRBD2 (6 bases). The CDR3 contains 16 residues. Germline V gene lookup returns CDR1 MNHNS and CDR2 SASEGT. The V gene lost 7 bases and the J gene lost 0 bases, with 17 bases spanning the gap. The CDR3, as DNA: TGTGCCAGCATCTACCGGGTAGCGGACAGCACAGATACGCAGTATTTT. Amino acids: CASIYRVADSTDTQYF.

The chain uses TRBV2 and TRBJ2-1; the match to TRBD1 covers 11 bases. The junction had 5 bases not matched to a gene; V was cut back by 10 bases and J by 6 bases. The CDR3 length is 13 residues. CDR1 is SNHLY, CDR2 FYNNEI, per germline. The CDR3 coding sequence is TGTGCCACCATCGGGACAGGGGGCAATGAGCAGTTCTTC. It encodes CATIGTGGNEQFF.

This clonotype was observed once. The chain carries TRBV27 and TRBJ2-3, with D tentatively TRBD1 or TRBD2 (6 bases each). This CDR3 is 16 amino acids long. The V gene's germline CDR1 is MNHEY and CDR2 SMNVEV (reference sequence). Trimming stripped 4 bases from V and 5 bases from J, with 19 bases between. In nucleotides, the CDR3 is TGTGCCAGCAGTTCCACTCCGGGGGCTAGAGGAGATACGCAGTATTTT. Amino acid sequence: CASSSTPGARGDTQYF.

To note about this clonotype: Sequence at one end of the junction differs from germline and may be a read error. This chain joins TRBV7-6 and TRBJ2-1; the D is unclear. This CDR3 spans 15 amino acids. In germline, CDR1 is SGHVS, CDR2 FNYEAQ. For the CDR3, the DNA is TGTGCTAGCAGACCTATCGAAGTCACCTACAATGAGCAGTTCTTC. It is translated as CASRPIEVTYNEQFF.

The chain joins TRBV28 to TRBJ1-4; D gene uncertain. Between the trimmed V and J ends, which lost 8 bases and 4 bases, there was a span of 8 bases. The CDR3 consists of 12 residues. Per the germline V gene, CDR1 is MDHEN and CDR2 is SYDVKM. CDR3 amino acids: CASVRGNEKLFF. The CDR3 nucleotides read TGTGCCAGCGTACGGGGTAATGAAAAACTGTTTTTT.

The V call is TRBV6-2 or TRBV6-3, the J call TRBJ2-5, with 12 bases that match TRBD2. Germline V lookup: CDR1 MNHEY, CDR2 SVGEGT. This CDR3 has 18 residues. Trimming cost V 5 bases and J 1 base; bases outside gene matches: 11. The DNA of the CDR3 is TGTGCCAGCAGTCGCGCCATTACTAGCGGGGGGCTCCAAGAGACCCAGTACTTC. Translated, it gives CASSRAITSGGLQETQYF.

The genes are TRBV7-2 and TRBJ1-1; D is unresolved. V was clipped by 2 bases and J by 4 bases, with 11 bases between them. This CDR3 is built from 14 residues. Germline V gene data show CDR1 as SGHTA and CDR2 as FQGNSA. The CDR3 region is CASSLKGLGTEAFF. The DNA for the CDR3 is TGTGCCAGCAGCTTAAAGGGATTGGGCACTGAAGCTTTCTTT.

This chain connects TRBV5-1 to TRBJ2-7; unclear D gene. V was shortened by 3 bases and J by 0 bases, with 10 bases between the two germline ends. The CDR3 is made up of 14 amino acids. Germline V lookup: CDR1 SGHRS, CDR2 YFSETQ. CDR3 protein: CASSSDGSSYEQYF. The CDR3 nucleotides read TGCGCCAGCAGCTCAGACGGTAGCTCCTACGAGCAGTACTTC.

The chain has TRBV7-2 and TRBJ2-1, with 10 positions matching TRBD2. The CDR3 is made up of 16 amino acids. Looked up from germline, CDR1 is SGHTA and CDR2 is FQGNSA. J gave up 1 base and V 5 bases, and 5 bases lay outside the gene matches. The CDR3 DNA is TGTGCCAGCAGCGTCCGAGCGGGGGGGTCCTACAATGAGCAGTTCTTC. Translating it yields CASSVRAGGSYNEQFF. Complete variable domain (other parts from reference TRBV7-2 and TRBJ2-1): GAGVSQSPSNKVTEKGKDVELRCDPISGHTALYWYRQSLGQGLEFLIYFQGNSAPDKSGLPSDRFSAERTGGSVSTLTIQRTQQEDSAVYLCASSVRAGGSYNEQFFGPGTRLTVL.

The chain combines TRBV7-6 with TRBJ1-1; perhaps TRBD1 as D (5 bases). The V end lost 0 bases, the J end lost 5 bases, and 13 bases lay between the germline ends. The V gene's germline CDR1 is SGHVS and CDR2 FNYEAQ. CDR3 length equals 15 residues. The CDR3 coding sequence is TGTGCCAGCAGCTTAGCGTACGGGGGGACGACTGAAGCTTTCTTT. Its protein product is CASSLAYGGTTEAFF. The variable domain in full, with the rest retrieved from reference TRBV7-6 and TRBJ1-1, is GAGVSQSPRYKVTKRGQDVALRCDPISGHVSLYWYRQALGQGPEFLTYFNYEAQQDKSGLPNDRFSAERPEGSISTLTIQRTEQRDSAMYRCASSLAYGGTTEAFFGQGTRLTVV.

The J gene is TRBJ2-7, the V gene TRBV6-1; 9 bases map to TRBD1. V shed 6 bases and J 4 bases; nucleotides not matched to a gene: 7. CDR3 length equals 14 residues. In germline, CDR1 is MNHNS, CDR2 SASEGT. This chain's CDR3 is CASSRDRDGYEQYF. For the CDR3, the DNA is TGTGCCAGCAGCCGGGACAGGGACGGGTACGAGCAGTACTTC.

The gene calls are TRBV2 and TRBJ1-6; 11 bases agree with TRBD1. Trimming cost V 6 bases and J 9 bases; bases outside gene matches: 7. CDR1 is SNHLY, CDR2 FYNNEI, per germline. The CDR3 totals 15 residues. The CDR3 loop is CASRAGTGGSSPLHF. CDR3 DNA sequence: TGTGCCAGCAGAGCAGGGACAGGGGGAAGTTCACCCCTCCACTTT.